One T cell receptor (beta chain) is described in this entry. Its antigen is undetermined. The sample is drawn from a study of follicular helper T cells after annual influenza vaccination. Broader study findings: ICOS+CD38+ cTfh clonality change tracked circulating plasmablast frequency change. Day 7 ICOS+CD38+ clones later appeared mostly in ICOS-CD38- cTfh.

The time point: 2014-2015 season, pre-vaccination. Some clones are missing from TCRdb's copy, which holds only in-frame ones; the method was immunoSEQ multiplex PCR. The repertoire holds 11,000 to 15,000 clones, 84% seen once, with approximately 0.25% in the top ten. Trimming cost V 3 bases and J 8 bases, with 17 bases left between them. In germline, CDR1 is MDHEN, CDR2 SYDVKM. CDR3 size: 15 residues. The clonotype originates from an adult who received the influenza vaccine. The specimen comprised CXCR5- memory CD4+ T cells sorted from blood, sampled on the day of influenza vaccination. The V gene is TRBV28, the J gene TRBJ2-1; D possibly matches TRBD1 or TRBD2 (5 bases each). The CDR3 is CASSFPTNRGDEQFF. The CDR3, as DNA: TGTGCCAGCAGTTTCCCGACTAATCGGGGCGATGAGCAGTTCTTC.